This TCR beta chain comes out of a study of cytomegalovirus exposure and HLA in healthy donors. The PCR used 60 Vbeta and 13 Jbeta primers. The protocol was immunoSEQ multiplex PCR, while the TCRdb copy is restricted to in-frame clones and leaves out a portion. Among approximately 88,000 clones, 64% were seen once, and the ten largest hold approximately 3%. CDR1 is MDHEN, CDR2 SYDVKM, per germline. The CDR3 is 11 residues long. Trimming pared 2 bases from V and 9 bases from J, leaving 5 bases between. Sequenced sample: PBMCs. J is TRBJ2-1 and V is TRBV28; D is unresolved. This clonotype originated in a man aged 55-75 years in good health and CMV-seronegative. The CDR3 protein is CASSLLSEQFF. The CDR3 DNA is TGTGCCAGCAGTTTACTGTCTGAGCAGTTCTTC.